Following are 4 T cell receptor beta chains from one sample sequenced in a study of T cell responses to AZD1222 COVID-19 vaccine. Sequencing was performed with immunoSEQ multiplex PCR; in TCRdb, only in-frame clones are kept and a portion is missing. The sample yields some 200,000 clones, roughly 90% seen once. Here the sequenced sample was peripheral blood, taken 28 days after the second AZD1222 dose. The receptors here all came from an adult who received the AZD1222 COVID-19 vaccine.

This chain joins TRBV19 and TRBJ2-1; 7 bases are a match to TRBD1. CDR1 LNHDA and CDR2 SQIVND come from the germline V gene (reference sequence). The J segment lost 9 bases and the V segment lost 8 bases, leaving 7 bases of the junction unmatched. CDR3 length equals 12 residues. CDR3 in amino acids: CASSVQGIEQFF. The DNA of the CDR3 is TGTGCCAGTTCGGTACAGGGGATTGAGCAGTTCTTC.

This sequence joins TRBV18 and TRBJ1-4; the D is unclear. The CDR3 has 16 amino acids. The V end was cut by 6 bases, the J end by 7 bases, with 21 bases between. Germline assignment: CDR1 KGHSH and CDR2 LQKENI. The CDR3, as DNA: TGTGCCAGCTCTCCCGACATCGTGTCGGGTAGTGAAAAACTGTTTTTT. Translation: CASSPDIVSGSEKLFF.

The chain has TRBV7-9 and TRBJ1-4; 10 bases map to TRBD1. V lost 1 base and J lost 7; bases outside the gene matches: 0. Germline values: CDR1 SEHNR, CDR2 FQNEAQ (reference sequence). The CDR3 contains 14 residues. CDR3 DNA: TGTGCCAGCAGCTTAGGGACAGGGGGTGAAAAACTGTTTTTT. It codes for CASSLGTGGEKLFF. The full variable domain, rest sourced from reference TRBV7-9 and TRBJ1-4, is DTGVSQNPRHKITKRGQNVTFRCDPISEHNRLYWYRQTLGQGPEFLTYFQNEAQLEKSRLLSDRFSAERPKGSFSTLEIQRTEQGDSAMYLCASSLGTGGEKLFFGSGTQLSVL.

The chain couples TRBV7-3 to TRBJ2-5; 12 nucleotides align to TRBD2. The V gene's germline CDR1 is SGHTA and CDR2 FQGTGA. J gave up 1 base and V 5 bases, and 5 bases lay outside the gene matches. The CDR3 has 16 residues. The CDR3 nucleotides are TGTGCCAGCAGCCGAGGACTAGCGGGGTCCCAAGAGACCCAGTACTTC. Its translation: CASSRGLAGSQETQYF.